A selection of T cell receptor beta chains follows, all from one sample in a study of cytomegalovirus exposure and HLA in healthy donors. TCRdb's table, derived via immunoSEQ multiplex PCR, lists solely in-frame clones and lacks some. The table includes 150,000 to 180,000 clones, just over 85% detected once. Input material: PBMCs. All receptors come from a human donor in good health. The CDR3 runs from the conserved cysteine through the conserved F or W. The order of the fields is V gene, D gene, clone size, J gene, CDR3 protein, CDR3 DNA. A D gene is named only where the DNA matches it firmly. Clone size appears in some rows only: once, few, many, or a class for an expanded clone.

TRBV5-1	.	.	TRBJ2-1	CASSLASFNEQFF	TGCGCCAGCAGCTTGGCCTCTTTCAATGAGCAGTTCTTC
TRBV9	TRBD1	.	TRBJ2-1	CASSPWDSDNEQFF	TGTGCCAGCAGCCCCTGGGACAGTGACAATGAGCAGTTCTTC
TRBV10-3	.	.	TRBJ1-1	CAISESMDSLEAFF	TGTGCCATCAGTGAGTCGATGGACAGCCTTGAAGCTTTCTTT
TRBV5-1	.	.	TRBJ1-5	CASSLQGGGQPQHF	TGCGCCAGCAGCTTACAGGGCGGCGGTCAGCCCCAGCATTTT
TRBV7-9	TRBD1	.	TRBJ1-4	CASSLELGQGDEKLFF	TGTGCCAGCAGCTTAGAGTTGGGACAGGGGGATGAAAAACTGTTTTTT
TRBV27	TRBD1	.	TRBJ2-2	CASSRTGGNTGELFF	TGTGCCAGCAGCCGGACAGGGGGCAACACCGGGGAGCTGTTTTTT
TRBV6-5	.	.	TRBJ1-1	CASSQTLTGVTAFF	TGTGCCAGCAGCCAAACACTTACAGGAGTGACGGCTTTCTTT
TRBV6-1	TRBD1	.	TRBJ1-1	CASYTGGQVNTEAFF	TGTGCCAGCTATACAGGGGGTCAGGTGAACACTGAAGCTTTCTTT
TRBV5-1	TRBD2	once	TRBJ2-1	CASSPAGVDYNEQFF	TGCGCCAGCAGCCCAGCGGGAGTGGATTACAATGAGCAGTTCTTC
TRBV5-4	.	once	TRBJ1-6	CASSLRQDNSPLHF	TGTGCCAGCAGCTTGAGACAGGATAATTCACCCCTCCACTTT
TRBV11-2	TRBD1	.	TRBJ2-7	CASSLGTGTDEQYF	TGTGCCAGCAGCTTAGGGACAGGGACTGACGAGCAGTACTTC
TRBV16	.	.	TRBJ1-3	CASSQPDRIPFASGNTIYF	TGTGCCAGCAGCCAACCCGACAGGATTCCCTTCGCCTCTGGAAACACCATATATTTT
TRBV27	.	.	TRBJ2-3	CASSLQGRGISTDTQYF	TGTGCCAGCAGTTTACAAGGTCGGGGGATTAGCACAGATACGCAGTATTTT
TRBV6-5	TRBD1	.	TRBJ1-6	CASSYSNRGGSPLHF	TGTGCCAGCAGTTACTCGAACAGGGGTGGATCACCCCTCCACTTT
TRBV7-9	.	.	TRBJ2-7	CASSPVGGAYEQYF	TGTGCCAGCAGCCCCGTAGGTGGAGCCTACGAGCAGTACTTC
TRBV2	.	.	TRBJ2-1	CASSYMYNEQFF	TGTGCCAGCTCTTACATGTACAATGAGCAGTTCTTC
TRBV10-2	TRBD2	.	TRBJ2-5	CASRGATSGQETQYF	TGCGCCAGCAGAGGGGCGACTAGCGGGCAAGAGACCCAGTACTTC
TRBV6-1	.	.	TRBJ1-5	CASSEGFGPQHF	TGTGCCAGCAGTGAAGGGTTCGGTCCCCAGCATTTT
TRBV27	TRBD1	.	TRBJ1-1	CASSFRQGHSPLNTEAFF	TGTGCCAGCAGTTTCCGACAGGGTCACTCTCCATTGAACACTGAAGCTTTCTTT
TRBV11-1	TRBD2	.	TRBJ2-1	CASSRLAEYNEQFF	TGTGCCAGCAGCCGACTAGCCGAATACAATGAGCAGTTCTTC
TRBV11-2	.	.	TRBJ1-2	CASSPNRNYGYTF	TGTGCCAGCAGCCCCAACAGAAACTATGGCTACACCTTC
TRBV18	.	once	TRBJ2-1	CASSPSWSGVGNEQFF	TGTGCCAGCTCACCTTCGTGGTCAGGGGTGGGTAATGAGCAGTTCTTC
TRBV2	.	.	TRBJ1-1	CASSVPGHLTKGFF	TGTGCCAGCAGTGTTCCGGGACATCTTACGAAGGGTTTCTTT
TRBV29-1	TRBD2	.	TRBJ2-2	CSVGGGTGELFF	TGCAGCGTTGGGGGGGGAACCGGGGAGCTGTTTTTT
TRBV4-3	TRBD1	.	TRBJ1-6	CASSQERTGLGSPLHF	TGCGCCAGCAGCCAGGAAAGGACAGGGCTGGGCTCACCCCTCCACTTT
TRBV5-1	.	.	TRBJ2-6	CASSLGQVSSGANVLTF	TGCGCCAGCAGCTTGGGACAGGTTAGCTCTGGGGCCAACGTCCTGACTTTC
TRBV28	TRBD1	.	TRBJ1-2	CASSGRTGYGYTF	TGTGCCAGCTCGGGACGGACAGGCTATGGCTACACCTTC
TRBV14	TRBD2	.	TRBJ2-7	CASSHTSAPPYEQYF	TGTGCCAGCAGCCATACTAGCGCACCACCCTACGAGCAGTACTTC
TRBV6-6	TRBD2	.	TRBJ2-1	CASSTSGRGDNEQFF	TGTGCCAGCAGCACTAGCGGGAGGGGGGACAATGAGCAGTTCTTC
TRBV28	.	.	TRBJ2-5	CASSFSIGAQYF	TGTGCCAGCAGTTTTTCAATCGGGGCCCAGTACTTC
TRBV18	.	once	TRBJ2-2	CASSPGPGELFF	TGTGCCAGCTCACCAGGCCCCGGGGAGCTGTTTTTT
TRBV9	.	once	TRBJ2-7	CASSPITGYEQYF	TGTGCCAGCAGCCCGATTACAGGTTACGAGCAGTACTTC
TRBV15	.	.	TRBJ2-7	CATSIRGGVNEQYF	TGTGCCACCAGCATCCGGGGAGGAGTGAACGAGCAGTACTTC
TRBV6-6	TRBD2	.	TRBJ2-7	CASKNGGGPTYEQYF	TGTGCCAGCAAAAACGGGGGAGGGCCCACCTACGAGCAGTACTTC
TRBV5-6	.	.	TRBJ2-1	CASSLSLGEQFF	TGTGCCAGCAGCTTGAGCCTTGGTGAGCAGTTCTTC
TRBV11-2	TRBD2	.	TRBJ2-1	CASSSYSGRGNEQFF	TGTGCCAGCAGCTCCTATAGCGGGAGGGGCAATGAGCAGTTCTTC
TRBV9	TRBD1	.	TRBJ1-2	CASSARDRGRYGYTF	TGTGCCAGCAGCGCCAGGGACAGGGGGCGATATGGCTACACCTTC
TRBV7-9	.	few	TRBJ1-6	CASNLSDSPLHF	TGTGCCAGCAACTTATCAGATTCACCCCTCCACTTT
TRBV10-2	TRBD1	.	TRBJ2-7	CASSEDRDEQYF	TGCGCCAGCAGTGAGGACAGGGACGAGCAGTACTTC